The present T cell receptor (beta chain) was sequenced within a study of early T cells in non-severe SARS-CoV-2 infection. TCRdb reprocessed the 5' RACE reads via MiXCR and lists one record per CDR3 protein. The sample lists about 30,000 distinct CDR3 sequences, about 3.9% occurring once. This clonotype was recorded at least ten times. Germline CDR1 and CDR2: SGHRS and YFSETQ. The ends were cut back, 0 bases at V and 8 bases at J, with 9 bases in the middle. CDR3 size: 14 residues. The sample comprised whole blood. The chain recombines TRBV5-1 with TRBJ1-6; D is unresolved. The receptor's source is an adult who was a healthcare worker with PCR-confirmed SARS-CoV-2 infection or an uninfected control (not recorded which). CDR3 nucleotides: TGCGCCAGCAGCTTGGGTGGACGAGATTCACCCCTCCACTTT. Protein product: CASSLGGRDSPLHF.